This is a list of T cell receptor beta chains from one sample in a study of blood T cells in healthy people across ages. One entry per CDR3 protein, called by TCRdb with MiXCR from the 5' RACE reads. The sample contains 1.5 million to 2 million distinct CDR3 sequences, 28% of which appear only once. Material: blood. The origin of the receptors is a woman in her 30s in good health. Each CDR3 is given with its conserved first and last residue. The D gene is left open where the match is weak. Clone size, where shown, is once, few, many, or a class for clones that have expanded.

D gene,J gene,clone size,V gene,CDR3 protein,CDR3 DNA
TRBD2,TRBJ2-7,-,TRBV30,CAWSVPRTSGHYEQYF,TGTGCCTGGAGTGTGCCCCGGACTAGCGGACACTACGAGCAGTACTTC
TRBD1,TRBJ2-7,many,TRBV12-3/TRBV12-4,CASRPTGVMEQYF,TGTGCCAGCAGGCCTACAGGGGTTATGGAGCAGTACTTC
TRBD2,TRBJ2-5,many,TRBV20-1,CSCQSGTSGETQYF,TGCAGTTGCCAATCCGGGACTAGTGGAGAGACCCAGTACTTC
-,TRBJ2-5,few,TRBV6-5,CASRTTVLQATQYF,TGTGCCAGCAGGACGACAGTCCTCCAAGCGACCCAGTACTTC
TRBD2,TRBJ2-1,many,TRBV4-3,CASSQRSSGSNEQFF,TGCGCCAGCAGCCAGAGGTCTAGCGGATCCAATGAGCAGTTCTTC
-,TRBJ1-5,few,TRBV27,CASNRQDSSNQPQHF,TGTGCCAGCAATCGTCAGGACAGTAGCAATCAGCCCCAGCATTTT
-,TRBJ2-1,-,TRBV18,CATDQGGSYNEQFF,TGTGCCACCGACCAGGGGGGCTCCTACAATGAGCAGTTCTTC
-,TRBJ1-6,-,TRBV4-1,CASRSTRTRAGNSPLHF,TGCGCCAGCAGGAGTACCAGGACGCGGGCGGGGAATTCACCCCTCCACTTT
-,TRBJ2-5,many,TRBV3-1,CASSTLDRETQYF,TGTGCCAGCAGCACCCTCGATCGTGAGACCCAGTACTTC
TRBD2,TRBJ2-7,few,TRBV6-6,CASSRGLAGGPPYEQYF,TGTGCCAGCAGTCGAGGACTAGCGGGAGGTCCCCCCTATGAGCAGTACTTC
TRBD1,TRBJ2-7,few,TRBV5-5,CASSKYGTDYEQYF,TGTGCCAGCAGTAAGTATGGGACAGATTACGAGCAGTACTTC
-,TRBJ2-1,many,TRBV24-1,CATSANGVNNEQFF,TGTGCCACCAGTGCCAACGGGGTTAACAATGAGCAGTTCTTC
-,TRBJ2-1,-,TRBV6-1,CASRHLTGANNEQFF,TGTGCCAGCAGACATTTGACGGGGGCTAACAATGAGCAGTTCTTC
-,TRBJ2-5,few,TRBV5-1,CASRLGRSKETQYF,TGCGCCAGCAGGCTGGGACGGAGTAAAGAGACCCAGTACTTC
TRBD1,TRBJ2-7,many,TRBV5-1,CASSLSGGGSYEQYF,TGCGCCAGCAGCTTGTCAGGGGGCGGCTCCTACGAGCAGTACTTC